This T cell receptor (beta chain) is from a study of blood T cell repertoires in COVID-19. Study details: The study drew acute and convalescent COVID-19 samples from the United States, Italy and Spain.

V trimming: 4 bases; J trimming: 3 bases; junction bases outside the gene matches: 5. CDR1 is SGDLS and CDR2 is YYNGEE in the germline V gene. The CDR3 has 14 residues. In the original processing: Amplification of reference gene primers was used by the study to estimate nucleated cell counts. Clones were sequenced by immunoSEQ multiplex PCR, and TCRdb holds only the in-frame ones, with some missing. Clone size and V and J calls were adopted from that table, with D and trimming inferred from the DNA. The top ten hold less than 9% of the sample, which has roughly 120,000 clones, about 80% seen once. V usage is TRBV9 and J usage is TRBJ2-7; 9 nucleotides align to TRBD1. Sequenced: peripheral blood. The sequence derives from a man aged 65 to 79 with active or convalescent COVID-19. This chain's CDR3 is CASSPNRGLYEQYF. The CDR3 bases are TGTGCCAGCAGCCCAAACAGGGGGCTCTACGAGCAGTACTTC. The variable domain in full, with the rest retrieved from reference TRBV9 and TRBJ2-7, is DSGVTQTPKHLITATGQRVTLRCSPRSGDLSVYWYQQSLDQGLQFLIQYYNGEERAKGNILERFSAQQFPDLHSELNLSSLELGDSALYFCASSPNRGLYEQYFGPGTRLTVT.